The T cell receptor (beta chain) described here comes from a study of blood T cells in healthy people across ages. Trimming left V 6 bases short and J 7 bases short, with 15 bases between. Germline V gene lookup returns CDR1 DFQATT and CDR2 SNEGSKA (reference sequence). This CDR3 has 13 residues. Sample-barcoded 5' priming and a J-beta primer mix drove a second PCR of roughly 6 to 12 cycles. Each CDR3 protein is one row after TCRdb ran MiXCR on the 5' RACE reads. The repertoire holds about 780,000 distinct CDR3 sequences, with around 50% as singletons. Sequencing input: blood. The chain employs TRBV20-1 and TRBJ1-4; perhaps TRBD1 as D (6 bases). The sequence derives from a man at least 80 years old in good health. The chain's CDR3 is CSATPRGSEKLFF. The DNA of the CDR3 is TGCAGTGCGACGCCCAGGGGTAGTGAAAAACTGTTTTTT.